This entry concerns a single T cell receptor (beta chain). Its matching antigen is unknown. This record belongs to a study of cytomegalovirus exposure and HLA in healthy donors. CDR1 GTSNPN and CDR2 SVGIG come from the germline V gene (reference sequence). V lost 4 bases, J lost 7 bases, and 14 bases lay in between. The CDR3 extends over 13 amino acids. Study-wide points: The study recorded 160 or so TCR beta chains that were cytomegalovirus-associated. In a later analysis, at a false discovery rate of 0.05, 15,000 to 20,000 TCR beta sequences were associated with HLA alleles. Later genetic work tied a missense DCLRE1C variant to beta-chain V and J trimming. Per a later analysis, HLA-associated TCR beta chains showed more clonal expansion than other, equally common TCR beta chains.

In the PCR, 60 Vbeta and 13 Jbeta primers were used. Clones were sequenced by immunoSEQ multiplex PCR, and TCRdb holds only the in-frame ones, with some missing. The table records more than 85,000 clones, approximately 82% of them present only once. The source is a man aged 25-40 years in good health and CMV-seropositive. The genes are TRBV30 and TRBJ1-5; weak D call: TRBD1 (5 bases). Sequenced input: PBMCs. CDR3 loop: CAWMAREGQPQHF. CDR3 nucleotides: TGTGCCTGGATGGCCAGGGAGGGACAGCCCCAGCATTTT.